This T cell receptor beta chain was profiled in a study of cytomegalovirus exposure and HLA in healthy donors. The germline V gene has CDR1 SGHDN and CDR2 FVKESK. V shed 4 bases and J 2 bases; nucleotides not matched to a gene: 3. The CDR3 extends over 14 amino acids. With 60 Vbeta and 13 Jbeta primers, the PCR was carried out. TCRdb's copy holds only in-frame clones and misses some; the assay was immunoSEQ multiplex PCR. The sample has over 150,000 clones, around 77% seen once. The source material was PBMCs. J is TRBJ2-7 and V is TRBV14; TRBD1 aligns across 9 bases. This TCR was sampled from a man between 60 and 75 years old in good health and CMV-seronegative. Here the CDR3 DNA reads TGTGCCAGCAGCCCGTGGACAGGGGCCTACGAGCAGTACTTC. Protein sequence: CASSPWTGAYEQYF.